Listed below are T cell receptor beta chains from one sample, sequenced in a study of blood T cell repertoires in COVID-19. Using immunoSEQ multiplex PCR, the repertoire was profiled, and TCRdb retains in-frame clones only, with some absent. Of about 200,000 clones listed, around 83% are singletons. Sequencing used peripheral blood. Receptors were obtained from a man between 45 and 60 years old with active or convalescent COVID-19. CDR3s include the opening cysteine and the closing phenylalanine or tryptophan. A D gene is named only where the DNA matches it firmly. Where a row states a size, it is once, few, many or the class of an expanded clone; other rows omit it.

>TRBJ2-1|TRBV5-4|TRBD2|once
TGTGCCAGCAGCCGCGGGGGGCCGAACAATGAGCAGTTCTTC
CASSRGGPNNEQFF
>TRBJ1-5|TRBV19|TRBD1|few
TGTGCCAGTACTACCGGGACAGGGAGCAATCAGCCCCAGCATTTT
CASTTGTGSNQPQHF
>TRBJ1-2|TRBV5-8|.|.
TGTGCCAGCAGCTTTACGGTTTACTATGGCTACACCTTC
CASSFTVYYGYTF
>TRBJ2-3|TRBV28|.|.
TGTGCCAGCAGCCACGTTGAGATAGATACGCAGTATTTT
CASSHVEIDTQYF
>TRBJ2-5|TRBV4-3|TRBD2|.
TGCGCCAGCAGCCAAGATTTCCTAGCGGGGGGGCCCGAAGAGACCCAGTACTTC
CASSQDFLAGGPEETQYF
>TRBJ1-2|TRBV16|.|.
TGTGCCAGCAGCCAATCGGAAAGGGGCGGTGGCTACACCTTC
CASSQSERGGGYTF
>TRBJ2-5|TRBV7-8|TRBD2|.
TGTGCCAGCAGCGCGACTAGCGGGGGTCAAGAGACCCAGTACTTC
CASSATSGGQETQYF
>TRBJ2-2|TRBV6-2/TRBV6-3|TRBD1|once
TGTGCCAGCAGTTTTCGGCGTGGAGGACAGGGTAACACCGGGGAGCTGTTTTTT
CASSFRRGGQGNTGELFF
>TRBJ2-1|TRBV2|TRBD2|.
TGTGCCAGCGCGGGCCTAGCGGGGGTTGGTGAGCAGTTCTTC
CASAGLAGVGEQFF
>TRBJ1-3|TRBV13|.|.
TGTGCCAGCAGCCCCGGACAGATCTCTGGAAACACCATATATTTT
CASSPGQISGNTIYF
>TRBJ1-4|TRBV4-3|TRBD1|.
TGCGCCAGCAGCCTCGGACAGGGGGCAACTAATGAAAAACTGTTTTTT
CASSLGQGATNEKLFF
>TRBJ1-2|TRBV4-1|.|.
TGCGCCAGCAGCTACCCCGGGACTCACTATGGCTACACCTTC
CASSYPGTHYGYTF
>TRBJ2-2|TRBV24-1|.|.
TGTGCCACCAGTGATCTGCCCGGGGGTCTCGGGGAGCTGTTTTTT
CATSDLPGGLGELFF
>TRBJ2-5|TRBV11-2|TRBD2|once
TGTGCCAGCAGCTTAGGGGACATAGCGGGAGGGGCAGAGACCCAGTACTTC
CASSLGDIAGGAETQYF
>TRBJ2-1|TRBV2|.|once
TGTGCCAGCAGGGAAAGGGGGGGGCAAGTATATGGTGAGCAGTTCTTC
CASRERGGQVYGEQFF
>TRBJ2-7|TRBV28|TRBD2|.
TGTGCCAGCAGTCCGGGACTAGCAGAGTACGAGCAGTACTTC
CASSPGLAEYEQYF
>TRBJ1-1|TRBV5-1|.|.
TGCGCCAGCAGTTTTACTACAGGGTTGGCTGAAGCTTTCTTT
CASSFTTGLAEAFF
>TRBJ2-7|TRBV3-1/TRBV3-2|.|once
TGTGCCAGCAGCCGACAGCTCCCCTACGAGCAGTACTTC
CASSRQLPYEQYF
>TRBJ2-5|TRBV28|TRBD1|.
TGTGCCAGCAGCCAGACAGGGGCGGAGGAGACCCAGTACTTC
CASSQTGAEETQYF
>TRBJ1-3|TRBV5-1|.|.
TGCGCCAGCAGCTTGGGAGGTGCATCTGGAAACACCATATATTTT
CASSLGGASGNTIYF
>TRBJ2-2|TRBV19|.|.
TGTGCCAGTAGCCACAGATCCAACACCGGGGAGCTGTTTTTT
CASSHRSNTGELFF
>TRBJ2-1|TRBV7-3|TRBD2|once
TGTGCCAGCAGCCAAAGGGGTGGTAGCGGGACGAATGAGCAGTTCTTC
CASSQRGGSGTNEQFF
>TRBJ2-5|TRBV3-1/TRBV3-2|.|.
TGTGCCAGCAGCCGCAGGGGGGTCGAGACCCAGTACTTC
CASSRRGVETQYF
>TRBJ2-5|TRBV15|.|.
TGTGCCACCAGCGGCACACGAATCCAAGAGACCCAGTACTTC
CATSGTRIQETQYF
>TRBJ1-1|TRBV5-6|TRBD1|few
TGTGCCAGCAACTGGGAACAGGGGGGGGCCACTGAAGCTTTCTTT
CASNWEQGGATEAFF
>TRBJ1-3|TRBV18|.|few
TGTGCCAGCTCACCAGTTCAAGGGGACTCTGGAAACACCATATATTTT
CASSPVQGDSGNTIYF
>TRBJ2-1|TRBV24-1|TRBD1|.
TGTGCCACCAGTGATTTATTGGGTACAGGGGTGTACAATGAGCAGTTCTTC
CATSDLLGTGVYNEQFF
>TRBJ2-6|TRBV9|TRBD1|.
TGTGCCAGCAGCCGACAGGGGGGCTCTGGGGCCAACGTCCTGACTTTC
CASSRQGGSGANVLTF
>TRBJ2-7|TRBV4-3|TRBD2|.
TGCGCCAGCAGCCAGGATTATGGGACTAGCGGGGGGCAGCGAGGGTACTTC
CASSQDYGTSGGQRGYF
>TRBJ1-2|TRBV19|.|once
TGTGCCAGCAGCGCTCAGGGCAGGGCTAGCTATGGCTACACCTTC
CASSAQGRASYGYTF
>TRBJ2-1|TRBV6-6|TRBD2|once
TGTGCCAGCAGCAGGGTAGTAGCGGGTAGCAATGAGCAGTTCTTC
CASSRVVAGSNEQFF
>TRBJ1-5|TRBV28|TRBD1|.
TGTGCCAGCAGTTTGACAGGGCTGCCCCAGCATTTT
CASSLTGLPQHF
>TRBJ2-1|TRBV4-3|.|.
TGCGCCAGCAGCGATGGTGCGGGACAGTACTACAATGAGCAGTTCTTC
CASSDGAGQYYNEQFF
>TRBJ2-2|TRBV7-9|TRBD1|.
TGTGCCAGCTCTTCCGGGACAGTTAACGGGGAGCTGTTTTTT
CASSSGTVNGELFF
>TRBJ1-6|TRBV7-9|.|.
TGTGCCAGCAGCACCGGACTGAGTAATAATTCACCCCTCCACTTT
CASSTGLSNNSPLHF
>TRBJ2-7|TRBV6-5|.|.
TGTGCCAGCAGCCGCGACGGACTAACCTACGAGCAGTACTTC
CASSRDGLTYEQYF
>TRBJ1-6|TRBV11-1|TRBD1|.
TGTGCCAGCAGCGCGACAGGGGGCGGTTATTCACCCCTCCACTTT
CASSATGGGYSPLHF
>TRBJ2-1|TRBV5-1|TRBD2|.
TGCGCCAGCAGCTTGGCGGTAGGGACTAGCGATTACAATGAGCAGTTCTTC
CASSLAVGTSDYNEQFF
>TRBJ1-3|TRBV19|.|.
TGTGCCAGTACTTCCACCCCACAGGGACCTGGAAACACCATATATTTT
CASTSTPQGPGNTIYF
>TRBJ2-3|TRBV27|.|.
TGTGCCAGCAGGCCTCTAGCTGCTAGCACAGATACGCAGTATTTT
CASRPLAASTDTQYF
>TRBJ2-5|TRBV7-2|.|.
TGTGCCAGCAGCTTAAGGGTTCGGGGACTCCAAGAGACCCAGTACTTC
CASSLRVRGLQETQYF
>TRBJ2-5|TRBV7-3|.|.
TGTGCCAGCAGCTTTGACAGCCAAGAGACCCAGTACTTC
CASSFDSQETQYF
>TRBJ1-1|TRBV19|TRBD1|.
TGTGCCAGTAGTATCCTGAGGGGACAGGGGGCTGAAGCTTTCTTT
CASSILRGQGAEAFF
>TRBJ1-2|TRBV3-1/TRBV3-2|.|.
TGTGCCAGCAGCCAAGCGCCGGGGGGGGACTATGGCTACACCTTC
CASSQAPGGDYGYTF
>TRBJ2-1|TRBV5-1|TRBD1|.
TGCGCCAGCAGCCCCGGGACAGGGGGCCTCTCCTACAATGAGCAGTTCTTC
CASSPGTGGLSYNEQFF
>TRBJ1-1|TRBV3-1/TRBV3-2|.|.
TGTGCCAGCAGCCATGCGGGGGGAGGGAGCTGGGGCACTGAAGCTTTCTTT
CASSHAGGGSWGTEAFF
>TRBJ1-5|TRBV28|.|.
TGTGCCACCGTACGAGGGGGAGGCAATCAGCCCCAGCATTTT
CATVRGGGNQPQHF
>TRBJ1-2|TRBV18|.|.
TGTGCCAGCTCACCAACGGGGGTAGAAAGCTACACCTTC
CASSPTGVESYTF
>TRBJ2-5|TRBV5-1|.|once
TGCGCCAGCAGCTTGGGGGTGGAGTTACAAGAGACCCAGTACTTC
CASSLGVELQETQYF
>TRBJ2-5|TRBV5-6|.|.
TGTGCCAGCAGCTTACAGGGCAAAGAGACCCAGTACTTC
CASSLQGKETQYF
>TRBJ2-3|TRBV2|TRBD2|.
TGTGCCAGCAGTGAAAGGGGACTAGCCCCAGATACGCAGTATTTT
CASSERGLAPDTQYF
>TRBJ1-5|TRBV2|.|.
TGTGCCAGCAGTGAAGGGTCCAGGGCAGAGCCCCAGCATTTT
CASSEGSRAEPQHF
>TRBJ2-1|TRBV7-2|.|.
TGTGCCAGCAGCTCCCGTAGAGCGGCCACCTACAATGAGCAGTTCTTC
CASSSRRAATYNEQFF
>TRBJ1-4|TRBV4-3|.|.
TGCGCCAGCAGCCAAGTTAATCAGGGGAGGGGAGCTAATGAAAAACTGTTTTTT
CASSQVNQGRGANEKLFF
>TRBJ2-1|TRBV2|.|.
TGTGCCAGCGCCGGGGGACTGGGATACAATGAGCAGTTCTTC
CASAGGLGYNEQFF
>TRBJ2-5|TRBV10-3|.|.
TGTGCCATCAGTGAGTCGGTTTATAAGAGCCGGGAGACCCAGTACTTC
CAISESVYKSRETQYF
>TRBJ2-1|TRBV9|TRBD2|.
TGTGCCAGCAGCACTACGGGACTAGCGGGCTCCAATGAGCAGTTCTTC
CASSTTGLAGSNEQFF
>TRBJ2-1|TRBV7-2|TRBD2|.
TGTGCCAGCAGCTTTGCGGGAGGGTCCTACAATGAGCAGTTCTTC
CASSFAGGSYNEQFF
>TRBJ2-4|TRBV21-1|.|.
TGTGCCAGCAGCATTGCGACCGGGACAGGAAAAAACATTCAGTACTTC
CASSIATGTGKNIQYF
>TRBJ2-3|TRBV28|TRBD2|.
TGTGCCAGCAGTTCGGGACTAGCGGGAGGGATGGGAACAGATACGCAGTATTTT
CASSSGLAGGMGTDTQYF